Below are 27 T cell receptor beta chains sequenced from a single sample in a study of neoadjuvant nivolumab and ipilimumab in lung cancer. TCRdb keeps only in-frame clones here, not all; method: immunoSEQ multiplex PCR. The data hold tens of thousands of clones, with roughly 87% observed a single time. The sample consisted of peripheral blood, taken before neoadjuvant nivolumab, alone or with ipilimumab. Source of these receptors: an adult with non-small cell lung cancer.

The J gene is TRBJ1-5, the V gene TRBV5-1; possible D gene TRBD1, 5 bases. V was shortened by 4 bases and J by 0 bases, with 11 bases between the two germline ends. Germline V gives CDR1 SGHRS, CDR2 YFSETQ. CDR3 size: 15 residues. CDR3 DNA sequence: TGCGCCAGCAGCCCGCGGGGGGGTAGCAATCAGCCCCAGCATTTT. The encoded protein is CASSPRGGSNQPQHF.

The CDR3 bases are TGTGCCAGCAGTACTAGACAGGCTACAGATACGCAGTATTTT. Its protein is CASSTRQATDTQYF. The chain is built from TRBV27 and TRBJ2-3; D is perhaps TRBD1 (6 bases). V was cut by 5 bases and J by 3 bases, with 12 bases left in between. The CDR3 contains 14 residues. Looked up from germline, CDR1 is MNHEY and CDR2 is SMNVEV (reference sequence).

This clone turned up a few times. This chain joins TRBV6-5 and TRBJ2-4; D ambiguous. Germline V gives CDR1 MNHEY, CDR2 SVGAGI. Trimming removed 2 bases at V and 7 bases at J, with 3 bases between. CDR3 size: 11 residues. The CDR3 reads CASSYGNIQYF. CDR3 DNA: TGTGCCAGCAGTTACGGGAACATTCAGTACTTC.

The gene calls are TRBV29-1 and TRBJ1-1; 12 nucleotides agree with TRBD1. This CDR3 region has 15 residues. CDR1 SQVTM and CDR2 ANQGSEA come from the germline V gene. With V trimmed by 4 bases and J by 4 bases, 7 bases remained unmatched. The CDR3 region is CSVGGTGGWGTEAFF. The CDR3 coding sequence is TGCAGCGTTGGAGGGACAGGGGGCTGGGGCACTGAAGCTTTCTTT.

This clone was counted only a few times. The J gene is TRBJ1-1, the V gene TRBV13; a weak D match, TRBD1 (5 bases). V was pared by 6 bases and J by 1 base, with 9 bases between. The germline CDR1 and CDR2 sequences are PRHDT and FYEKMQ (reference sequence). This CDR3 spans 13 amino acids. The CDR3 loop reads CASRFTGNTEAFF. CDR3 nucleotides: TGTGCCAGCAGATTTACAGGGAACACTGAAGCTTTCTTT.

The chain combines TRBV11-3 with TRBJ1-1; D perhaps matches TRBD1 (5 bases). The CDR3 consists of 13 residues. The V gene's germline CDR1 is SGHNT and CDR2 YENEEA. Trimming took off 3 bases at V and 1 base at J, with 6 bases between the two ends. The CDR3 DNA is TGTGCCAGCAGCTTCGGACAGAACACTGAAGCTTTCTTT. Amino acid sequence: CASSFGQNTEAFF.

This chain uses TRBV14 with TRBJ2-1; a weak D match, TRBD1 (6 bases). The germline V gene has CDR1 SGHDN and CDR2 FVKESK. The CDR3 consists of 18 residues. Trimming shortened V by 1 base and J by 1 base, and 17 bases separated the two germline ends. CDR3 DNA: TGTGCCAGCAGCCAAGGCCCCGACAGGCCGAAATCCTACAATGAGCAGTTCTTC. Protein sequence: CASSQGPDRPKSYNEQFF.

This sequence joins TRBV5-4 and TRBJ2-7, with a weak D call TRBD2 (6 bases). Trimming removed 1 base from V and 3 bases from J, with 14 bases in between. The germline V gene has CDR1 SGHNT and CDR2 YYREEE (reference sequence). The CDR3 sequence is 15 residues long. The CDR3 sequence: CASSLTGVGYYEQYF. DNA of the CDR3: TGTGCCAGCAGCTTGACGGGAGTTGGCTACTACGAGCAGTACTTC.

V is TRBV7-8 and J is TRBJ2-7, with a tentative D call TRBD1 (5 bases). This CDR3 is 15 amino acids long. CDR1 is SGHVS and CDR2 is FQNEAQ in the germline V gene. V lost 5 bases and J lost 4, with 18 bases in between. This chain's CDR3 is CASSNRRIPGYEQYF. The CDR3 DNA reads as TGTGCCAGCAGCAACCGCAGAATTCCAGGGTACGAGCAGTACTTC.

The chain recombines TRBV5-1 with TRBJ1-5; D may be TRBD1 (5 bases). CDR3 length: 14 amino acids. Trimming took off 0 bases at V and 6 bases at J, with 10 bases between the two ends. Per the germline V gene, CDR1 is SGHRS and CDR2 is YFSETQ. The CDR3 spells CASSLDSGGQPQHF. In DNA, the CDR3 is TGCGCCAGCAGCTTGGACAGCGGGGGTCAGCCCCAGCATTTT. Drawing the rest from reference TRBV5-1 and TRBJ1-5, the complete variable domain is KAGVTQTPRYLIKTRGQQVTLSCSPISGHRSVSWYQQTPGQGLQFLFEYFSETQRNKGNFPGRFSGRQFSNSRSEMNVSTLELGDSALYLCASSLDSGGQPQHFGDGTRLSIL.

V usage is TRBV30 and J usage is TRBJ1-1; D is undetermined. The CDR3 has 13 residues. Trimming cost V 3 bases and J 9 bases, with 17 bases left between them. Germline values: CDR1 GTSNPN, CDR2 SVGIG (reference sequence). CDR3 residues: CAWRDIQKAKAFF. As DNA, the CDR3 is TGTGCCTGGAGAGACATACAGAAGGCTAAAGCTTTCTTT.

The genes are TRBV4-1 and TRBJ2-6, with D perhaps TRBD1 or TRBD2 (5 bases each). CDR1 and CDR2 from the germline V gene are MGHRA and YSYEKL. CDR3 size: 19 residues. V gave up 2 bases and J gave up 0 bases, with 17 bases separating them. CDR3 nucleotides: TGCGCCAGCAGCCAATTTGTCCAGGGACGAAGCTCTGGGGCCAACGTCCTGACTTTC. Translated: CASSQFVQGRSSGANVLTF.

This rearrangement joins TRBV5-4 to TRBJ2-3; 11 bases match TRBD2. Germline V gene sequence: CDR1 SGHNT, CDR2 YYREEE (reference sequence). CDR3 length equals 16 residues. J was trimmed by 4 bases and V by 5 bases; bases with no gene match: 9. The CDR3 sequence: CASRLAGGGLADTQYF. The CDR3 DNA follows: TGTGCCAGCAGGCTAGCGGGAGGAGGTTTGGCAGATACGCAGTATTTT.

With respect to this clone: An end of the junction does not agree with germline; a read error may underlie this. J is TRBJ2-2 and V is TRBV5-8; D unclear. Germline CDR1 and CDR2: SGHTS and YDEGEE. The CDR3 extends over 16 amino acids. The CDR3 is CASRLDGAPHTGELFF. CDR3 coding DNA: TGTGCCAGCAGATTGGACGGCGCCCCCCACACCGGGGAGCTGTTTTTT.

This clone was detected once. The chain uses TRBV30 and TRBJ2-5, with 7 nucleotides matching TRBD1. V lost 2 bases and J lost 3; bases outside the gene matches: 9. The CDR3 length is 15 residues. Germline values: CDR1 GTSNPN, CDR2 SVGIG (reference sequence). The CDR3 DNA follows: TGTGCCTGGAGTCACTTTGGACAGGACAAAGAGACCCAGTACTTC. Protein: CAWSHFGQDKETQYF.

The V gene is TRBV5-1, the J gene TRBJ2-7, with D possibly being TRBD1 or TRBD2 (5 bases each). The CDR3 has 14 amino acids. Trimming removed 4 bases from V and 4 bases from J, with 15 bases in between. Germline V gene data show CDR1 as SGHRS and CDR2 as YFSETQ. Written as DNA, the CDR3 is TGCGCCAGCAGCCCCTCTGGGACGGGATACGAGCAGTACTTC. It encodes CASSPSGTGYEQYF.

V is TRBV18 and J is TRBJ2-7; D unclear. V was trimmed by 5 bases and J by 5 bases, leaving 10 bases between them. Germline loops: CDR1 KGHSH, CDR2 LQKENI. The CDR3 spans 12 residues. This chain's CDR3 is CASSKGIDEQYF. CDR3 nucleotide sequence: TGTGCCAGCTCAAAAGGAATCGACGAGCAGTACTTC.

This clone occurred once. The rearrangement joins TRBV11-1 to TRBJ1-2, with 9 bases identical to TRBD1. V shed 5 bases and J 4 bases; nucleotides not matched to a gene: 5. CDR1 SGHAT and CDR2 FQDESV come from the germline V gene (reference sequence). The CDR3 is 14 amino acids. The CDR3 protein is CASSRGQGGYGYTF. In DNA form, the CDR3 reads TGTGCCAGCAGCAGGGGACAGGGCGGCTATGGCTACACCTTC.

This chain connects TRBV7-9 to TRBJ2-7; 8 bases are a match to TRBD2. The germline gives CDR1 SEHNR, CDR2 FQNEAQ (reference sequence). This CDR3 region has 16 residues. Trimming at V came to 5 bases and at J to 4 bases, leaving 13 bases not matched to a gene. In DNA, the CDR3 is TGTGCCAGCAGCCCCCAGGTGGGCGGGAGGATGTACGAGCAGTACTTC. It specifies CASSPQVGGRMYEQYF.

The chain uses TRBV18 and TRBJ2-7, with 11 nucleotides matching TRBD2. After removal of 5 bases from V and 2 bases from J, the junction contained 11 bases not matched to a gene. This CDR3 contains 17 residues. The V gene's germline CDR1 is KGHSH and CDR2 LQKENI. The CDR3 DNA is TGTGCCAGCTCAGGATACTCCGGGACTAGCGGTACCTACGAGCAGTACTTC. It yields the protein CASSGYSGTSGTYEQYF. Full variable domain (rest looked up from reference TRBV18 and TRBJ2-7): NAGVMQNPRHLVRRRGQEARLRCSPMKGHSHVYWYRQLPEEGLKFMVYLQKENIIDESGMPKERFSAEFPKEGPSILRIQQVVRGDSAAYFCASSGYSGTSGTYEQYFGPGTRLTVT.

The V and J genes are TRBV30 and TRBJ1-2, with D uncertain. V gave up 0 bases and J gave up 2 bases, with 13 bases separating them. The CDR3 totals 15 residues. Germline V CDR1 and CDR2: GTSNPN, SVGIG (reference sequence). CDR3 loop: CAWSVSGGSNYGYTF. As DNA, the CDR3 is TGTGCCTGGAGTGTCTCCGGCGGGTCGAACTATGGCTACACCTTC.

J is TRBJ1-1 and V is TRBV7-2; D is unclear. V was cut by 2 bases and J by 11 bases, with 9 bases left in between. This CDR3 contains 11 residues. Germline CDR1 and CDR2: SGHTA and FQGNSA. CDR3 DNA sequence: TGTGCCAGCAGCTTAACGGGATCCGCTTTCTTT. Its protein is CASSLTGSAFF.

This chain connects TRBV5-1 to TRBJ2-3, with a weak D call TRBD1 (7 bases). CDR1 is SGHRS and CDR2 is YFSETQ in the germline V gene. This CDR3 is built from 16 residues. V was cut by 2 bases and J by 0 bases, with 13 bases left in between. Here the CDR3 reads CASSFSGGWSTDTQYF. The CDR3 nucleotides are TGCGCCAGCAGCTTCTCAGGGGGGTGGAGCACAGATACGCAGTATTTT.

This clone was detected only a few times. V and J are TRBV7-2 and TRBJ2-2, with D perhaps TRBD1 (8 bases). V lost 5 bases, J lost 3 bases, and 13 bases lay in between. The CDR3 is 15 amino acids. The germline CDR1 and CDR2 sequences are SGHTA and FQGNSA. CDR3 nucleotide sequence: TGTGCCAGCAGCACAGGGGGGGAGGACACCGGGGAGCTGTTTTTT. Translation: CASSTGGEDTGELFF.

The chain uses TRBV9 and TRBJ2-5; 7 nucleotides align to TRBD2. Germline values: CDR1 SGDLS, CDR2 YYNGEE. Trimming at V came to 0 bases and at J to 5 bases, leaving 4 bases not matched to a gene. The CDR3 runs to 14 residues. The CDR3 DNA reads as TGTGCCAGCAGCGTAGGGGAGGGCCGGGAGACCCAGTACTTC. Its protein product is CASSVGEGRETQYF. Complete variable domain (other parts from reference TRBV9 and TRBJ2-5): DSGVTQTPKHLITATGQRVTLRCSPRSGDLSVYWYQQSLDQGLQFLIQYYNGEERAKGNILERFSAQQFPDLHSELNLSSLELGDSALYFCASSVGEGRETQYFGPGTRLLVL.

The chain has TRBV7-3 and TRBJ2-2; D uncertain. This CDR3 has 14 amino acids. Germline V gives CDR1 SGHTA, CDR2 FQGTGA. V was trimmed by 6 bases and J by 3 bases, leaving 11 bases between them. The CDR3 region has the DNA TGTGCCAGCAGTTCCTTTGGGGACACCGGGGAGCTGTTTTTT. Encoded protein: CASSSFGDTGELFF.

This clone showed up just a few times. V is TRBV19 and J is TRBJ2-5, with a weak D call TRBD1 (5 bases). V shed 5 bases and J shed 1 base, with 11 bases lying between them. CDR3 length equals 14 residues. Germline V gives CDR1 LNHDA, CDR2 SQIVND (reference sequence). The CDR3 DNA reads TGTGCCAGTAGTCTCCAGGGCCCCCAAGAGACCCAGTACTTC. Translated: CASSLQGPQETQYF.